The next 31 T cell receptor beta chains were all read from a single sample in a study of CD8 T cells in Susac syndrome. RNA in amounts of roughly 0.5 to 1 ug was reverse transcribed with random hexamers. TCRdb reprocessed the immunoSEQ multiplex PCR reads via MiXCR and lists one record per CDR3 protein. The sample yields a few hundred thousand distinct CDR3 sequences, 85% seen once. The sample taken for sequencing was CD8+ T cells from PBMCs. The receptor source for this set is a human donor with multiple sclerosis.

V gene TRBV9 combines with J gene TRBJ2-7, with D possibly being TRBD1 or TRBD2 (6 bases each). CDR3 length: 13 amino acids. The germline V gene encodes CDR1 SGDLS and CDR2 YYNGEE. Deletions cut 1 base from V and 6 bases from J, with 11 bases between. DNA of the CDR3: TGTGCCAGCAGCGTATTCGGGGGCAGCGAGCAGTACTTC. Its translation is CASSVFGGSEQYF.

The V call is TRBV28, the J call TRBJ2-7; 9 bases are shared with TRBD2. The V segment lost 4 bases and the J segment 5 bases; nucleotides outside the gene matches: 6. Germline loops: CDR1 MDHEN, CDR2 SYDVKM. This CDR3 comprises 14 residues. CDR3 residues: CASSSTGTSNEQYF. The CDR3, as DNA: TGTGCCAGCAGTTCAACCGGGACTAGCAACGAGCAGTACTTC.

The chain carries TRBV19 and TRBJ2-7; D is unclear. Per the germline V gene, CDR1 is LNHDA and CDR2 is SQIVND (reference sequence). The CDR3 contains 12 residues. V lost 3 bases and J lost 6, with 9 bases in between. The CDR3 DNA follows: TGTGCCAGTAGTATGGCATTCGGCGAGCAGTACTTC. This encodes CASSMAFGEQYF. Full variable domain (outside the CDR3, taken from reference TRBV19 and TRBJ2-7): DGGITQSPKYLFRKEGQNVTLSCEQNLNHDAMYWYRQDPGQGLRLIYYSQIVNDFQKGDIAEGYSVSREKKESFPLTVTSAQKNPTAFYLCASSMAFGEQYFGPGTRLTVT.

The CDR3 sequence is CASSPGTAYYNEQFF. CDR3 in DNA: TGTGCCAGCAGTCCCGGGACAGCATACTACAATGAGCAGTTCTTC. The chain employs TRBV27 and TRBJ2-1, with TRBD1 identical over 7 bases. J gave up 3 bases and V 5 bases, and 7 bases lay outside the gene matches. CDR3 length: 15 residues. The germline gives CDR1 MNHEY, CDR2 SMNVEV (reference sequence).

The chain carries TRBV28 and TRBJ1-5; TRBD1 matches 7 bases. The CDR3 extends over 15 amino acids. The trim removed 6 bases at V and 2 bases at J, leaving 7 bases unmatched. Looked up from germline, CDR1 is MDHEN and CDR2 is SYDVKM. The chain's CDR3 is CASSDPQGGNQPQHF. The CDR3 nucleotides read TGTGCCAGCAGCGACCCCCAGGGGGGCAATCAGCCCCAGCATTTT.

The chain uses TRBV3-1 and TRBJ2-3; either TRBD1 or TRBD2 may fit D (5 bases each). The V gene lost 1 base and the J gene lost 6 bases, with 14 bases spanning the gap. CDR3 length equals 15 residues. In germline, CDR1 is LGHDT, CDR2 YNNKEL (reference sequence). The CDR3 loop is CASSQVTGAQDTQYF. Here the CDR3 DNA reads TGTGCCAGCAGCCAAGTGACCGGGGCTCAGGATACGCAGTATTTT.

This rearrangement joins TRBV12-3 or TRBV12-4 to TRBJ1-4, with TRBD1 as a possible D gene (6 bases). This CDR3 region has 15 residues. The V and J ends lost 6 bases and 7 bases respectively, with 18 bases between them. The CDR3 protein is CASSPSGGGVEKLFF. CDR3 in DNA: TGTGCCAGCAGCCCTTCAGGTGGGGGCGTTGAAAAACTGTTTTTT.

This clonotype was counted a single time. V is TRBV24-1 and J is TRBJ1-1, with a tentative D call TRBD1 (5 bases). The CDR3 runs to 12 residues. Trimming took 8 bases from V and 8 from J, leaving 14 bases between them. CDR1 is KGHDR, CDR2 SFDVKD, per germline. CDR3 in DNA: TGTGCCACCAAGGCCGCAGGGACCGAAGCTTTCTTT. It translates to CATKAAGTEAFF.

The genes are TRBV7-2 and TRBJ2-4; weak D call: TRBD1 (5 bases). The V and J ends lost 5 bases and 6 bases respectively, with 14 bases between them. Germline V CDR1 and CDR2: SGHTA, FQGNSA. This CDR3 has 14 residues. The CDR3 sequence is CASSLGQGGNIQYF. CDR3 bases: TGTGCCAGCAGCCTTGGGCAGGGTGGAAACATTCAGTACTTC.

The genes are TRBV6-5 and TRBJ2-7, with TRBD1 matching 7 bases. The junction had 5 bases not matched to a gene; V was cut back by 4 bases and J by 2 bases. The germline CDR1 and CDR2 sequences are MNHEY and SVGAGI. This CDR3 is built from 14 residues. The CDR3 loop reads CASSSDRVTYEQYF. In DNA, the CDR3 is TGTGCCAGCAGTTCAGACAGGGTCACCTACGAGCAGTACTTC.

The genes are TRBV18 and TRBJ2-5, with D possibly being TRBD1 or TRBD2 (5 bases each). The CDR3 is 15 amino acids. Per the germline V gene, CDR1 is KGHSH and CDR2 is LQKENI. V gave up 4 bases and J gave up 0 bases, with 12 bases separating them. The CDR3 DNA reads TGTGCCAGCTCACGGGACGGATTGTACCAAGAGACCCAGTACTTC. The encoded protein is CASSRDGLYQETQYF.

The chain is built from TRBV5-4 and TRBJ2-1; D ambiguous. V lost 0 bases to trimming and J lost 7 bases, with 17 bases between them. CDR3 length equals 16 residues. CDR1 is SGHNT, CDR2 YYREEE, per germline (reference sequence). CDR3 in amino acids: CASSLVLGSYLNEQFF. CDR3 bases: TGTGCCAGCAGCTTGGTCCTAGGAAGCTACCTAAATGAGCAGTTCTTC.

The CDR3 is CASSPFFGNTEAFF. DNA of the CDR3: TGTGCCAGCAGCCCGTTTTTTGGGAACACTGAAGCTTTCTTT. The V call is TRBV5-6, the J call TRBJ1-1, with unresolved D. The V end was cut by 4 bases, the J end by 1 base, with 11 bases between. The CDR3 runs to 14 residues. Germline lookup yields CDR1 SGHDT and CDR2 YYEEEE.

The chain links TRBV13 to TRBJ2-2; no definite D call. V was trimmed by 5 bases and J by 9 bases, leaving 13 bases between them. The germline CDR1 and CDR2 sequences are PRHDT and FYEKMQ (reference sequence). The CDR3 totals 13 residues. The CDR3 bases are TGTGCCAGCAGCCCCCCAGTAAGACGGGAGCTGTTTTTT. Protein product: CASSPPVRRELFF.

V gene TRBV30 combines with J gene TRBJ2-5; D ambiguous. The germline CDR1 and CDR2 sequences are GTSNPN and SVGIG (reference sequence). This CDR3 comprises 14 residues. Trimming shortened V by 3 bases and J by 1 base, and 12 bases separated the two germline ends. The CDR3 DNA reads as TGTGCCTGGAGGGGGTGGGCCTCCCAAGAGACCCAGTACTTC. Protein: CAWRGWASQETQYF.

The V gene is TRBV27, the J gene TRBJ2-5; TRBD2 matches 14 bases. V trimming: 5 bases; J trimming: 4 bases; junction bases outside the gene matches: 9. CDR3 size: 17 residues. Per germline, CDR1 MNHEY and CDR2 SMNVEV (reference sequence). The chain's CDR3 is CASSPRLAGGPRETQYF. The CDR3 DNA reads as TGTGCCAGCAGTCCGAGACTAGCGGGAGGGCCACGAGAGACCCAGTACTTC.

CDR3 region: CASGFGRANTEAFF. As DNA, the CDR3 is TGTGCTAGTGGTTTTGGCAGGGCAAACACTGAAGCTTTCTTT. This rearrangement joins TRBV12-5 to TRBJ1-1; D is possibly TRBD1 (5 bases). Looked up from germline, CDR1 is LGHNT and CDR2 is FRNRAP. The CDR3 has 14 amino acids. Trimming removed 3 bases at V and 2 bases at J, with 10 bases between.

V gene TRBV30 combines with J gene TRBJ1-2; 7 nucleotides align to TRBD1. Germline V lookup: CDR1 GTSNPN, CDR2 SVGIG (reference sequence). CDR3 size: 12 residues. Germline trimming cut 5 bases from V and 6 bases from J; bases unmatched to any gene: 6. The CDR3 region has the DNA TGTGCCTGGCAGGGACAGAGAGATGGCTACACCTTC. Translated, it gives CAWQGQRDGYTF.

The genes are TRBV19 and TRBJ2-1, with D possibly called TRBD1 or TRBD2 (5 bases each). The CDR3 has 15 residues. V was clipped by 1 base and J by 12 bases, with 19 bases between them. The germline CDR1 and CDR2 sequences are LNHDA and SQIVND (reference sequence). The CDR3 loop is CASSIGGSPQYVQFF. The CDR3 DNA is TGTGCCAGTAGTATAGGGGGGAGCCCCCAATACGTGCAGTTCTTC.

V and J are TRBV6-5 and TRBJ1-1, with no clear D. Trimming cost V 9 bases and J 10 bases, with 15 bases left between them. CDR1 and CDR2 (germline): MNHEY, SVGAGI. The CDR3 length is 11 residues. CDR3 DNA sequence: TGTGCCAGTCGAGGGAATATCGGAGCTTTCTTT. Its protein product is CASRGNIGAFF.

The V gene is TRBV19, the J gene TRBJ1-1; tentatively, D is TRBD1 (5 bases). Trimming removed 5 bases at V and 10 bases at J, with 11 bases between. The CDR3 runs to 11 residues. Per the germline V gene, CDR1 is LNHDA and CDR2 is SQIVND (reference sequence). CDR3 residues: CASSGTPTAFF. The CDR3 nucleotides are TGTGCCAGTAGTGGGACCCCCACAGCTTTCTTT.

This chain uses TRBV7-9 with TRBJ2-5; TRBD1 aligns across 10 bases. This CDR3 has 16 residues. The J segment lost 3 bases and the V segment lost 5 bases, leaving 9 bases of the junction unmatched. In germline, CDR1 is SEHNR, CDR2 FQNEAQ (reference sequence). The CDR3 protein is CASSPIGQGVKETQYF. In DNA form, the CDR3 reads TGTGCCAGCAGCCCGATTGGACAGGGGGTTAAAGAGACCCAGTACTTC. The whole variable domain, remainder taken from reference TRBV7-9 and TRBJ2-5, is DTGVSQNPRHKITKRGQNVTFRCDPISEHNRLYWYRQTLGQGPEFLTYFQNEAQLEKSRLLSDRFSAERPKGSFSTLEIQRTEQGDSAMYLCASSPIGQGVKETQYFGPGTRLLVL.

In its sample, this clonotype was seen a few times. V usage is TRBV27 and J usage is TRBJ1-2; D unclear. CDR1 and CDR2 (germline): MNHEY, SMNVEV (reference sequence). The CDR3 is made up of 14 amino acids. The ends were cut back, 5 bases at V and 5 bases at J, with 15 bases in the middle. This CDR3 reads CASSPTAGSYGYTF. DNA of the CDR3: TGTGCCAGCAGTCCCACGGCGGGGTCGTATGGCTACACCTTC.

The CDR3 bases are TGTGCCTGGGCCCCGGGACAGGGGACTCAGCCCCAGCATTTT. Its protein is CAWAPGQGTQPQHF. The chain uses TRBV30 and TRBJ1-5; the match to TRBD1 covers 10 bases. Germline trimming cut 5 bases from V and 6 bases from J; bases unmatched to any gene: 7. The CDR3 totals 14 residues. CDR1 is GTSNPN and CDR2 is SVGIG in the germline V gene (reference sequence).

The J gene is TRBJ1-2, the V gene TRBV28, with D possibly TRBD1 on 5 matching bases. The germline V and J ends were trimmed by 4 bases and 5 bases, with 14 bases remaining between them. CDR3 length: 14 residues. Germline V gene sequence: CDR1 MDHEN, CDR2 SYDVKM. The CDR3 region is CASSYPGTAYGYTF. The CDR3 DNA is TGTGCCAGCAGTTATCCCGGGACCGCGTATGGCTACACCTTC.

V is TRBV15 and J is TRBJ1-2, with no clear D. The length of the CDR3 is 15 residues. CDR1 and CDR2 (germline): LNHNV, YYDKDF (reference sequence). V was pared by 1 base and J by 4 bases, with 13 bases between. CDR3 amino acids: CATSRVPGEFYGYTF. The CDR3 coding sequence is TGTGCCACCAGCAGAGTTCCAGGCGAGTTCTATGGCTACACCTTC.

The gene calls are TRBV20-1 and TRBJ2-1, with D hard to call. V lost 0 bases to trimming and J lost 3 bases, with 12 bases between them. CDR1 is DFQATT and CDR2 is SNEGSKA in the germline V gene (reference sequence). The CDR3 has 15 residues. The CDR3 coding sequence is TGCAGTGCTAGAGATCACGGGTCTAACTACAATGAGCAGTTCTTC. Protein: CSARDHGSNYNEQFF.

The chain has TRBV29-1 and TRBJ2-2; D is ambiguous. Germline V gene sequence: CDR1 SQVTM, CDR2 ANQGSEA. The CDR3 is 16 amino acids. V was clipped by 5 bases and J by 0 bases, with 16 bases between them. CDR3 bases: TGCAGCGTTTCGCTCAGAGGAAGGGCGAACACCGGGGAGCTGTTTTTT. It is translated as CSVSLRGRANTGELFF.

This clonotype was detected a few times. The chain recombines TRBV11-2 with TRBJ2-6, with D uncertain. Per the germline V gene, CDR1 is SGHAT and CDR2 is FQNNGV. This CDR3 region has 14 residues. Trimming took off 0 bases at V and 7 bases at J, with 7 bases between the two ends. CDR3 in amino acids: CASSLDQRANVLTF. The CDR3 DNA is TGTGCCAGCAGCTTAGATCAGCGTGCCAACGTCCTGACTTTC.

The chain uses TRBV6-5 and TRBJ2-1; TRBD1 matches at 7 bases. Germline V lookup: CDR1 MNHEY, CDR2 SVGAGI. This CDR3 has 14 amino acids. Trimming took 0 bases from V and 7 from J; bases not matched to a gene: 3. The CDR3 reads CASSYSIQGNEQFF. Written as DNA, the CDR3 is TGTGCCAGCAGTTACTCCATACAGGGGAATGAGCAGTTCTTC.

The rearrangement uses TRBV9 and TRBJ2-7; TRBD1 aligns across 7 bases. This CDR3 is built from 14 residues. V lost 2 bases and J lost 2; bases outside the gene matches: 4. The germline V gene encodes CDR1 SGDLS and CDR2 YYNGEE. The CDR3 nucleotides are TGTGCCAGCAGCGTCGGAGGACAGGCCTACGAGCAGTACTTC. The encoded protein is CASSVGGQAYEQYF.